These T cell receptor beta chains were read from a single sample in a study of blood T cell repertoires in COVID-19. TCRdb keeps only in-frame clones here, not all; method: immunoSEQ multiplex PCR. The profile shows approximately 190,000 clones, roughly 80% of them singletons. The sequencing input was peripheral blood. The receptors originated from a woman in her 40s with acute or convalescent COVID-19. CDR3s include the opening cysteine and the closing phenylalanine or tryptophan. The D gene is left open where the match is weak. Not every row has a clone size; where given, it reads once, few, many or a size class.

d_call,clone_size,v_call,j_call,cdr3_aa,cdr3_nt
NA,once,TRBV27,TRBJ2-3,CASSPEGWSTDTQYF,TGTGCCAGCAGTCCCGAAGGTTGGAGTACAGATACGCAGTATTTT
TRBD2,NA,TRBV10-3,TRBJ2-3,CAISATSGGKDTQYF,TGTGCCATCAGCGCGACTAGCGGGGGAAAAGATACGCAGTATTTT
NA,NA,TRBV7-2,TRBJ1-1,CASSLITPEGAFF,TGTGCCAGCAGCTTAATTACCCCGGAGGGAGCTTTCTTT
NA,NA,TRBV7-2,TRBJ2-5,CASSLDQRWETQYF,TGTGCCAGCAGCTTAGACCAGCGGTGGGAGACCCAGTACTTC
NA,NA,TRBV19,TRBJ1-1,CASSNTGSTEAFF,TGTGCCAGTAGTAACACAGGTTCCACTGAAGCTTTCTTT
NA,few,TRBV4-2,TRBJ2-1,CASSGSLYNEQFF,TGTGCCAGCAGCGGGAGCCTCTACAATGAGCAGTTCTTC
TRBD2,once,TRBV28,TRBJ2-5,CASSLALAGGAKTQYF,TGTGCCAGCAGTTTAGCTCTAGCGGGAGGCGCCAAGACCCAGTACTTC
NA,few,TRBV18,TRBJ2-5,CASSPRYF,TGTGCCAGCTCACCGCGCTACTTC
NA,NA,TRBV28,TRBJ1-1,CASSFTGWHTEAFF,TGTGCCAGCAGTTTTACGGGGTGGCACACTGAAGCTTTCTTT
TRBD1,NA,TRBV29-1,TRBJ2-5,CSVVLPGGAETQYF,TGCAGCGTTGTACTCCCAGGGGGCGCGGAGACCCAGTACTTC
NA,NA,TRBV18,TRBJ2-6,CASSLGTPILSGANVLTF,TGTGCCAGCTCACTGGGGACACCGATTCTCTCTGGGGCCAACGTCCTGACTTTC
NA,NA,TRBV10-3,TRBJ1-3,CAISGTAGNTIYF,TGTGCCATCAGTGGGACAGCTGGAAACACCATATATTTT
TRBD2,NA,TRBV4-1,TRBJ2-7,CASSQVGGLAGEQYF,TGCGCCAGCAGCCAAGTAGGCGGACTAGCGGGTGAGCAGTACTTC
TRBD1,NA,TRBV28,TRBJ1-1,CASSFGDRGLLGTEAFF,TGTGCCAGCAGTTTCGGGGACAGGGGGCTACTGGGCACTGAAGCTTTCTTT
TRBD1,NA,TRBV24-1,TRBJ2-1,CATSERQGDSNEQFF,TGTGCCACCAGTGAACGACAGGGTGATAGCAATGAGCAGTTCTTC
NA,few,TRBV5-6,TRBJ1-5,CASSYTGIGSNQPQHF,TGTGCCAGCAGCTACACAGGGATTGGAAGCAATCAGCCCCAGCATTTT
NA,many,TRBV9,TRBJ2-3,CASSVASDTQYF,TGTGCCAGCAGCGTAGCTTCAGATACGCAGTATTTT
NA,NA,TRBV30,TRBJ1-3,CAWSVPPGSGNTIYF,TGTGCCTGGAGTGTACCGCCAGGTTCTGGAAACACCATATATTTT
NA,once,TRBV2,TRBJ1-5,CASSSGGNQPQHF,TGTGCCAGCAGCTCAGGGGGCAATCAGCCCCAGCATTTT
NA,NA,TRBV12-3/TRBV12-4,TRBJ2-3,CASTVQNRGTQYF,TGTGCCAGCACCGTACAAAATAGGGGTACGCAGTATTTT
TRBD1,NA,TRBV6-5,TRBJ2-7,CASSPGRGLHEQYF,TGTGCCAGCAGTCCGGGCAGGGGGCTACACGAGCAGTACTTC
NA,NA,TRBV28,TRBJ2-3,CASSFILRRGPDTQYF,TGTGCCAGCAGTTTCATTTTAAGAAGGGGCCCAGATACGCAGTATTTT
NA,NA,TRBV11-2,TRBJ2-7,CASRGGDTHAYEQYF,TGTGCCAGCAGGGGGGGAGACACCCACGCCTACGAGCAGTACTTC
TRBD2,NA,TRBV5-5,TRBJ2-1,CASSPTTSGGYNEQFF,TGTGCCAGCAGCCCCACAACTAGCGGGGGTTACAATGAGCAGTTCTTC
TRBD1,few,TRBV6-6,TRBJ2-7,CASNRRQGGSYEQYF,TGTGCCAGCAACCGGAGACAGGGGGGATCCTACGAGCAGTACTTC
NA,once,TRBV27,TRBJ2-7,CASSKGPSIGGYEQYF,TGTGCCAGCAGTAAGGGCCCTTCGATTGGCGGGTACGAGCAGTACTTC
NA,NA,TRBV18,TRBJ2-1,CASPQDEGLDNEQFF,TGTGCCAGCCCCCAGGATGAGGGACTCGACAATGAGCAGTTCTTC
TRBD1,NA,TRBV7-8,TRBJ1-5,CASSTPRQGDLRNQPQHF,TGTGCCAGCAGCACCCCGCGACAGGGAGACTTACGCAATCAGCCCCAGCATTTT
NA,NA,TRBV28,TRBJ2-7,CASSDRQNPYEQYF,TGTGCCAGCAGTGACCGACAGAACCCTTACGAGCAGTACTTC
TRBD1,NA,TRBV28,TRBJ1-2,CAIPDRGVHYGYTF,TGTGCCATTCCGGACAGGGGTGTTCACTATGGCTACACCTTC
NA,NA,TRBV5-1,TRBJ2-3,CASSTDYAADTQYF,TGCGCCAGCAGCACGGACTATGCCGCAGATACGCAGTATTTT
NA,NA,TRBV14,TRBJ2-2,CASSQDPARGSRELFF,TGTGCCAGCAGCCAAGATCCAGCCAGAGGATCGAGGGAGCTGTTTTTT
TRBD1,once,TRBV28,TRBJ1-2,CASSFNPGQGLGYTF,TGTGCCAGCAGCTTCAATCCGGGACAGGGCCTTGGCTACACCTTC
TRBD1,NA,TRBV5-5,TRBJ1-2,CASSPGQAIGGYTF,TGTGCCAGCAGCCCAGGACAGGCCATCGGAGGCTACACCTTC
TRBD1,few,TRBV5-1,TRBJ2-3,CASRRDSPTDTQYF,TGCGCCAGCAGGAGGGACAGCCCCACAGATACGCAGTATTTT
NA,NA,TRBV24-1,TRBJ1-5,CATGRDTKAYSNQPQHF,TGTGCCACCGGTCGGGACACAAAGGCTTATAGCAATCAGCCCCAGCATTTT
NA,NA,TRBV7-9,TRBJ1-2,CASSPQGESYTF,TGTGCCAGCAGCCCACAGGGTGAGAGCTACACCTTC
NA,NA,TRBV4-1,TRBJ2-1,CASSQDGQGNEQFF,TGCGCCAGCAGCCAAGACGGGCAGGGTAATGAGCAGTTCTTC
TRBD1,NA,TRBV7-9,TRBJ2-1,CASSSKAGTGGYNEQFF,TGTGCCAGCAGCTCCAAGGCGGGGACAGGTGGCTACAATGAGCAGTTCTTC
NA,NA,TRBV28,TRBJ2-7,CASSRHDTYYEQYF,TGTGCCAGCAGTCGCCATGACACCTACTACGAGCAGTACTTC
NA,NA,TRBV7-9,TRBJ2-7,CASSFGQYEQYF,TGTGCCAGCAGCTTTGGACAGTACGAGCAGTACTTC
TRBD1,NA,TRBV2,TRBJ2-7,CASLGTGGYEQYF,TGTGCCAGCCTCGGGACAGGGGGGTACGAGCAGTACTTC
TRBD1,NA,TRBV27,TRBJ2-1,CASSTRTGPNEQFF,TGTGCCAGCAGTACCCGGACAGGCCCTAATGAGCAGTTCTTC
TRBD1,NA,TRBV19,TRBJ2-2,CASSRRKVGGNTGELFF,TGTGCCAGTAGCCGTCGGAAGGTAGGGGGCAACACCGGGGAGCTGTTTTTT
NA,NA,TRBV5-1,TRBJ1-4,CASSLLSGTTNEKLFF,TGCGCCAGCAGCTTATTATCAGGGACAACTAATGAAAAACTGTTTTTT
NA,NA,TRBV14,TRBJ1-4,CASSLTGGKTTNEKLFF,TGTGCCAGCAGCCTGACGGGGGGTAAGACGACTAATGAAAAACTGTTTTTT
TRBD2,NA,TRBV2,TRBJ2-3,CASSAPSGGSDTQYF,TGTGCCAGCAGCGCTCCTAGCGGGGGGTCAGATACGCAGTATTTT
TRBD1,few,TRBV6-2/TRBV6-3,TRBJ1-4,CASSRTGTREKLFF,TGTGCCAGCAGTCGGACAGGGACTCGGGAAAAACTGTTTTTT